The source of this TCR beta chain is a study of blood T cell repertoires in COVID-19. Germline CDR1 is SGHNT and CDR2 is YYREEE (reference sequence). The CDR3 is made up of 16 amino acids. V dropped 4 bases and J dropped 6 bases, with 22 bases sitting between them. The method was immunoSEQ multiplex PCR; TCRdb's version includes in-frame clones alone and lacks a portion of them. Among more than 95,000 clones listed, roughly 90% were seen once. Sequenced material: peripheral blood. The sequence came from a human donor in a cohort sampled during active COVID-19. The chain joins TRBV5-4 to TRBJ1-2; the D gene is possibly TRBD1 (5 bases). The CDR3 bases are TGTGCCAGCAGCCCAACCCTCTCCCAGGGAGGGAATGGCTACACCTTC. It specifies CASSPTLSQGGNGYTF.